These T cell receptor beta chains were read from a single sample in a study of shared clonotypes between healthy human individuals. Clones were read by immunoSEQ multiplex PCR, and TCRdb kept only the in-frame ones, dropping some. This table holds around 2.5 million clones, more than 85% found once. Sequencing was carried out using naive CD4+ T cells from PBMCs. These receptor sequences come from a man between 18 and 29 years old in good health. Some clones in this sample may be carry-over from other donors' samples. The CDR3 runs from the conserved cysteine through the conserved F or W. A D gene is named only where the DNA matches it firmly. The listing skips clone size in some rows; elsewhere it reads once, few, many or a size class.

cdr3_length j_call v_call d_call clone_size cdr3_aa cdr3_nt
14 TRBJ2-7 TRBV7-6 NA NA CASSLVPTPDEQYF TGTGCCAGCAGCTTAGTTCCTACACCGGACGAGCAGTACTTC
14 TRBJ2-7 TRBV7-6 TRBD1 NA CASSRDRGLPEQYF TGTGCCAGCAGCCGGGACAGGGGTTTACCCGAGCAGTACTTC
17 TRBJ1-5 TRBV4-1 TRBD1 NA CASSHGQGNRRNQPQHF TGCGCCAGCAGCCATGGACAGGGGAATAGGCGCAATCAGCCCCAGCATTTT
13 TRBJ1-1 TRBV16 TRBD1 NA CASSQYRGAEAFF TGTGCCAGCAGCCAATACAGGGGGGCTGAAGCTTTCTTT
15 TRBJ2-7 TRBV28 TRBD1 NA CASSRRTGGPYEQYF TGTGCCAGCAGTCGAAGGACAGGGGGTCCCTACGAGCAGTACTTC
13 TRBJ2-1 TRBV10-2 NA few CASTGVWTNEQFF TGCGCCAGCACAGGGGTGTGGACTAATGAGCAGTTCTTC
14 TRBJ2-3 TRBV18 TRBD1 NA CASSLRDRGSTQYF TGTGCCAGCTCACTACGGGACAGGGGAAGTACGCAGTATTTT
15 TRBJ2-2 TRBV19 NA NA CASSIPLGGAGELFF TGTGCCAGTAGTATCCCCCTTGGCGGGGCCGGGGAGCTGTTTTTT
14 TRBJ1-1 TRBV15 NA NA CATSRAGTITEAFF TGTGCCACCAGCAGGGCCGGGACAATCACTGAAGCTTTCTTT
12 TRBJ1-2 TRBV6-4 TRBD1 once CASSNRDRGWTF TGTGCCAGCAGTAACCGGGACAGGGGGTGGACCTTC
12 TRBJ2-7 TRBV7-9 TRBD1 few CASSPSGGEQYF TGTGCCAGCAGCCCATCAGGGGGCGAGCAGTACTTC
13 TRBJ1-1 TRBV11-1 NA NA CASSSIMNTEAFF TGTGCCAGCAGCTCCATTATGAACACTGAAGCTTTCTTT
15 TRBJ1-1 TRBV9 NA few CASSVASGSSTEAFF TGTGCCAGCAGCGTAGCTTCCGGGTCGAGCACTGAAGCTTTCTTT
15 TRBJ2-7 TRBV5-1 NA NA CASSLVGRGYHEQYF TGCGCCAGCAGCTTGGTTGGAAGGGGTTACCACGAGCAGTACTTC
16 TRBJ2-2 TRBV11-2 NA once CASSSTARVNTGELFF TGTGCCAGCAGCTCGACAGCCAGGGTCAACACCGGGGAGCTGTTTTTT
15 TRBJ1-1 TRBV19 TRBD1 NA CASSTGQAVNTEAFF TGTGCCAGTAGTACGGGACAGGCCGTGAACACTGAAGCTTTCTTT
14 TRBJ1-5 TRBV10-3 NA NA CAISESQGEEPQHF TGTGCCATCAGTGAGTCTCAGGGAGAGGAGCCCCAGCATTTT
13 TRBJ1-2 TRBV14 NA once CASSPGLGYGYTF TGTGCCAGCAGCCCCGGACTTGGCTATGGCTACACCTTC
15 TRBJ1-2 TRBV12-5 NA NA CASGGPSRGRDGYTF TGTGCTAGTGGAGGCCCTTCCCGGGGTAGGGATGGCTACACCTTC
13 TRBJ2-7 TRBV28 NA NA CASSQWAGYEQYF TGTGCCAGCAGCCAGTGGGCCGGCTACGAGCAGTACTTC
13 TRBJ1-2 TRBV7-3 NA NA CASSLARDSGYTF TGTGCCAGCAGCTTAGCCAGGGACTCTGGCTACACCTTC
15 TRBJ2-7 TRBV29-1 TRBD1 once CSVGIPRGPTYEQYF TGCAGCGTTGGAATCCCCAGGGGGCCAACTTACGAGCAGTACTTC
13 TRBJ2-7 TRBV9 TRBD1 NA CASSRDRGNEQYF TGTGCCAGCAGCCGGGACAGGGGAAACGAGCAGTACTTC
15 TRBJ2-1 TRBV5-1 TRBD2 NA CASSLVVAGYNEQFF TGCGCCAGCAGCTTGGTAGTAGCGGGATACAATGAGCAGTTCTTC
15 TRBJ2-5 TRBV28 TRBD2 once CASSPGLAGVATQYF TGTGCCAGCAGTCCGGGACTAGCGGGAGTGGCGACCCAGTACTTC
14 TRBJ2-1 TRBV5-1 TRBD1 once CASRAGGSYNEQFF TGCGCCAGCAGGGCAGGGGGTTCCTACAATGAGCAGTTCTTC
16 TRBJ2-3 TRBV5-1 NA once CASSRANGAITDTQYF TGCGCCAGCAGTAGAGCAAACGGGGCAATCACAGATACGCAGTATTTT
13 TRBJ2-7 TRBV5-1 NA NA CASSSLGLRGTYF TGCGCCAGCAGCTCGCTTGGCCTCAGGGGCACGTACTTC
14 TRBJ1-4 TRBV9 NA NA CASSIGRFREKLFF TGTGCCAGCAGCATCGGGAGATTCAGGGAAAAACTGTTTTTT
15 TRBJ1-2 TRBV6-5 NA NA CASKILRASNYGYTF TGTGCCAGCAAAATACTAAGAGCTTCTAACTATGGCTACACCTTC
13 TRBJ1-5 TRBV9 NA NA CASSAGVNQPQHF TGTGCCAGCAGCGCGGGGGTCAATCAGCCCCAGCATTTT
14 TRBJ2-3 TRBV18 TRBD2 once CASSPGRAPDTQYF TGTGCCAGCTCACCTGGGAGGGCCCCTGATACGCAGTATTTT
14 TRBJ2-1 TRBV5-6 NA NA CASSLPHSYNEQFF TGTGCCAGCAGCCTACCTCACTCCTACAATGAGCAGTTCTTC
10 TRBJ2-3 TRBV20-1 NA once CSAGRDTQYF TGCAGTGCTGGCCGAGATACGCAGTATTTT
20 TRBJ1-4 TRBV28 TRBD1 NA CASSAPPGRGRGPTNEKLFF TGTGCCAGCAGTGCTCCCCCCGGGAGGGGGCGCGGCCCAACTAATGAAAAACTGTTTTTT
14 TRBJ2-7 TRBV7-9 TRBD1 NA CASSLGQGAVEQYF TGTGCCAGCAGCTTGGGTCAGGGGGCTGTCGAGCAGTACTTC
15 TRBJ1-1 TRBV28 NA few CASSQQGRANTEAFF TGTGCCAGCAGCCAACAGGGAAGGGCGAACACTGAAGCTTTCTTT
15 TRBJ1-1 TRBV28 NA once CASSFSGGLNTEAFF TGTGCCAGCAGTTTCTCCGGGGGCCTGAACACTGAAGCTTTCTTT
17 TRBJ2-1 TRBV7-9 NA NA CASSPPYATGSYNEQFF TGTGCCAGCAGCCCACCCTATGCTACCGGCTCCTACAATGAGCAGTTCTTC
15 TRBJ2-1 TRBV18 NA NA CASSPVPGSVGEQFF TGTGCCAGCTCACCAGTACCAGGGAGTGTAGGGGAGCAGTTCTTC
16 TRBJ2-2 TRBV7-9 TRBD1 once CASSQTGGINTGELFF TGTGCCAGCAGCCAGACAGGGGGAATAAACACCGGGGAGCTGTTTTTT
15 TRBJ2-2 TRBV9 TRBD2 NA CASSAGLASTGELFF TGTGCCAGCAGCGCGGGACTAGCGTCAACCGGGGAGCTGTTTTTT
14 TRBJ2-7 TRBV29-1 TRBD1 NA CSVGGRQGNYEQYF TGCAGCGTTGGGGGCCGACAGGGGAACTACGAGCAGTACTTC
18 TRBJ2-7 TRBV28 TRBD2 NA CASRNAGHVAGGNRQQYF TGTGCCAGCAGAAACGCGGGACACGTAGCGGGAGGGAACCGCCAGCAGTACTTC
16 TRBJ1-4 TRBV28 TRBD1 once CASSRLTGDFNEKLFF TGTGCCAGCAGTCGCCTGACAGGGGATTTCAATGAAAAACTGTTTTTT
13 TRBJ1-1 TRBV28 NA NA CATCGPVRTEAFF TGTGCCACCTGCGGACCCGTCAGAACTGAAGCTTTCTTT
15 TRBJ1-1 TRBV12-2 NA once CASRLAQGADTEAFF TGTGCAAGTCGCTTAGCGCAGGGGGCGGACACTGAAGCTTTCTTT
17 TRBJ1-2 TRBV4-1 NA NA CASSQGTARTSVYGYTF TGCGCCAGCAGCCAAGGGACAGCTCGTACTTCCGTCTATGGCTACACCTTC
15 TRBJ2-3 TRBV28 TRBD2 NA CASRGTSGRTDTQYF TGTGCCAGCCGAGGGACTAGCGGGAGGACAGATACGCAGTATTTT
15 TRBJ2-3 TRBV9 TRBD2 NA CASSALAGGTDTQYF TGTGCCAGCAGCGCACTAGCGGGGGGCACAGATACGCAGTATTTT
13 TRBJ1-2 TRBV4-1 NA NA CASFDQYGSGYTF TGCGCCAGTTTCGACCAATACGGTTCAGGCTACACCTTC
15 TRBJ2-7 TRBV2 TRBD1 NA CASSARTGLIYEQYF TGTGCCAGCAGTGCTCGGACAGGGTTAATCTACGAGCAGTACTTC
21 TRBJ2-2 TRBV4-1 TRBD2 once CASSQDVNSGRASANTGELFF TGCGCCAGCAGCCAAGATGTGAATAGCGGGAGGGCCAGTGCAAACACCGGGGAGCTGTTTTTT
15 TRBJ1-4 TRBV5-1 NA NA CASSLDRGAGEKLFF TGCGCCAGCAGCCTGGATCGGGGGGCTGGGGAAAAACTGTTTTTT
14 TRBJ2-7 TRBV7-9 NA NA CASSHSGLFREQYF TGTGCCAGCAGTCACAGCGGCCTCTTCCGCGAGCAGTACTTC
15 TRBJ2-3 TRBV19 NA NA CASSTRVRGTDTQYF TGTGCCAGTAGTACTAGGGTCAGGGGCACAGATACGCAGTATTTT
14 TRBJ2-1 TRBV7-3 NA NA CASSLLAQLNEQFF TGTGCCAGCAGCTTATTGGCACAACTCAATGAGCAGTTCTTC
16 TRBJ1-1 TRBV2 NA NA CASRADTLGAGTEAFF TGTGCCAGCAGAGCGGATACCTTAGGGGCAGGCACTGAAGCTTTCTTT
14 TRBJ2-7 TRBV7-2 TRBD1 NA CASSNRQGRAEQYF TGTGCCAGCAGCAACCGACAGGGGCGGGCCGAGCAGTACTTC
15 TRBJ1-1 TRBV9 NA NA CASAREPRSNTEAFF TGTGCCAGCGCGCGCGAGCCGCGCTCAAACACTGAAGCTTTCTTT